This paragraph reports one TCR beta chain. Its specificity is not known. Each of the donors had ten milliliters of peripheral blood drawn into EDTA-treated Vacutainer tubes. Every sample gave at least 5.5 micrograms of total RNA when it was extracted. These data belong to a study of blood T cells in healthy people across ages. Findings and caveats of the study: Compared with aged donors, long-lived donors showed fewer expanded clones, suggesting selection.

Primers used in a second PCR of about 7 to 11 cycles were a sample-barcoded 5' primer and a J-beta primer mix. TCRdb recomputed calls from the 5' RACE reads with MiXCR, one row per CDR3 protein. This table holds 1,300,000 or so distinct CDR3 sequences, approximately 59% found once. What was sequenced was blood. This TCR was sampled from a man aged 18 to 29 in good health.

In nucleotides, the CDR3 is TGTGCCAGCAGTTTAGGGGGTGCGGAGAGGGGGGCCAACGTCCTGACTTTC. This encodes CASSLGGAERGANVLTF. The V gene is TRBV12-3 or TRBV12-4, the J gene TRBJ2-6; D unclear. Deletions cut 1 base from V and 4 bases from J, with 14 bases between. The CDR3 runs 17 residues.